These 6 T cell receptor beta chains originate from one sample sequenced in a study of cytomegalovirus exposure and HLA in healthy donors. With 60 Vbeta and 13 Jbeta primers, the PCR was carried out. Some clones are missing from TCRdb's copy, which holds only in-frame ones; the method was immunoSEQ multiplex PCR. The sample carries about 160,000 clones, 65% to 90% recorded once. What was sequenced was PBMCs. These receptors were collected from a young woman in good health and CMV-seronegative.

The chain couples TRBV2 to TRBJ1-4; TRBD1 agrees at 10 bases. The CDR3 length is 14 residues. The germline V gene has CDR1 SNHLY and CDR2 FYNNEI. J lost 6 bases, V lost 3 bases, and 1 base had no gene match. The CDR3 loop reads CASSDGTGDEKLFF. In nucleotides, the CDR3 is TGTGCCAGCAGTGATGGGACAGGGGATGAAAAACTGTTTTTT.

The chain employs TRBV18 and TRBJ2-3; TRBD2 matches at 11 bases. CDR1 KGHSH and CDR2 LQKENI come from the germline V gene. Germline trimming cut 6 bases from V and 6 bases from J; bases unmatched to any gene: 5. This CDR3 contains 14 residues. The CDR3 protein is CASSPTSGSDTQYF. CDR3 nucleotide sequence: TGTGCCAGCTCCCCAACTAGCGGGAGTGATACGCAGTATTTT.

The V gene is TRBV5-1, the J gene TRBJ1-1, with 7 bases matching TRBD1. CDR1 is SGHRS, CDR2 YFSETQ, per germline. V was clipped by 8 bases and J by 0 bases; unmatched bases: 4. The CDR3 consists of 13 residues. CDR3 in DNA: TGCGCCAGTTCGGGACAGATGAACACTGAAGCTTTCTTT. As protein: CASSGQMNTEAFF.

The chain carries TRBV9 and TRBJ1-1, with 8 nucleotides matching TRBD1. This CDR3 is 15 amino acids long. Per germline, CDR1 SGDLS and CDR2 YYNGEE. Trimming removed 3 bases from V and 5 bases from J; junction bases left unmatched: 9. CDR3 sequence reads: CASSGGGTGKTEAFF. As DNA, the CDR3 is TGTGCCAGCAGCGGGGGTGGGACAGGAAAGACTGAAGCTTTCTTT.

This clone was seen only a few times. CDR3 sequence reads: CASNDRGRDEKLFF. The CDR3, as DNA: TGTGCCAGCAATGACAGGGGGCGCGATGAAAAACTGTTTTTT. The chain couples TRBV2 to TRBJ1-4; TRBD1 agrees at 10 bases. This CDR3 has 14 amino acids. V lost 7 bases and J lost 6; bases outside the gene matches: 5. Germline V gene data show CDR1 as SNHLY and CDR2 as FYNNEI.

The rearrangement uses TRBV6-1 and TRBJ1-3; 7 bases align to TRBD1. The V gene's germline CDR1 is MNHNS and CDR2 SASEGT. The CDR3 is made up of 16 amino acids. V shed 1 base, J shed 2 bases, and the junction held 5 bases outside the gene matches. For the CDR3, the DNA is TGTGCCAGCAGTGAAGGACAGGGCGTCACTGGAAACACCATATATTTT. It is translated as CASSEGQGVTGNTIYF.